This entry lists 22 T cell receptor beta chains sequenced from one sample in a study of shared clonotypes between healthy human individuals. CD8 cells classed as naive were CD45RO-negative and positively selected for CCR7, excluding terminally differentiated effector memory CD45RA+ cells. Sequencing was performed with immunoSEQ multiplex PCR; in TCRdb, only in-frame clones are kept and a portion is missing. Among roughly 890,000 clones, 92% were seen once, and the ten largest hold about 24%. The sequenced material came from naive CD8+ T cells sorted from blood. The receptors shown here come from a man in his thirties or forties in good health.

This sequence joins TRBV9 and TRBJ2-1; 11 nucleotides line up with TRBD1. CDR3 size: 18 residues. Losses at the gene ends were 0 bases for V and 7 bases for J; bases not matched to a gene: 12. Germline V CDR1 and CDR2: SGDLS, YYNGEE. CDR3: CASSVETSGTGGDNEQFF. The CDR3 DNA sequence: TGTGCCAGCAGCGTAGAAACCTCCGGGACAGGGGGTGATAATGAGCAGTTCTTC.

The chain recombines TRBV27 with TRBJ1-1; no firm D call. The ends were cut back, 2 bases at V and 4 bases at J, with 8 bases in the middle. The germline V gene has CDR1 MNHEY and CDR2 SMNVEV (reference sequence). This CDR3 contains 13 residues. The CDR3 nucleotides are TGTGCCAGCAGTTTACAGGTCAGCACTGAAGCTTTCTTT. It is translated as CASSLQVSTEAFF.

J is TRBJ2-1 and V is TRBV11-2, with D perhaps TRBD2 (5 bases). The CDR3 spans 11 residues. The V end was cut by 1 base, the J end by 13 bases, with 8 bases between. The germline V gene has CDR1 SGHAT and CDR2 FQNNGV. The CDR3 is CASSLGREQFF. In nucleotides, the CDR3 is TGTGCCAGCAGCTTAGGCCGGGAACAGTTCTTC.

This clone occurred once. This sequence joins TRBV7-2 and TRBJ2-7; the match to TRBD1 covers 10 bases. V shed 5 bases, J shed 2 bases, and the junction held 6 bases outside the gene matches. CDR1 and CDR2 (germline): SGHTA, FQGNSA. This CDR3 spans 15 amino acids. The chain's CDR3 is CASSVRDRGPYEQYF. CDR3 coding DNA: TGTGCCAGCAGCGTACGGGACAGGGGTCCCTACGAGCAGTACTTC.

The CDR3 loop reads CASSLEPVTDTQYF. In nucleotides, the CDR3 is TGTGCCAGCAGCTTAGAACCAGTGACAGATACGCAGTATTTT. This rearrangement joins TRBV7-9 to TRBJ2-3, with unresolved D. The CDR3 is 14 residues long. V was cut by 1 base and J by 3 bases, with 8 bases left in between. Germline CDR1 SEHNR, CDR2 FQNEAQ (reference sequence).

This rearrangement joins TRBV6-5 to TRBJ2-2; no clear D gene. Between the trimmed V and J ends, which lost 0 bases and 4 bases, there was a span of 12 bases. Germline CDR1 and CDR2: MNHEY and SVGAGI. The CDR3 spans 16 residues. The CDR3 sequence is CASSYSSPPVTGELFF. CDR3 nucleotides: TGTGCCAGCAGTTACTCGTCCCCCCCAGTCACCGGGGAGCTGTTTTTT.

This clone was detected once. The chain carries TRBV9 and TRBJ2-3, with D perhaps matching TRBD1 or TRBD2 (5 bases each). The CDR3 sequence is 14 residues long. CDR1 and CDR2 (germline): SGDLS, YYNGEE. V was clipped by 0 bases and J by 2 bases, with 7 bases between them. As DNA, the CDR3 is TGTGCCAGCAGCGTAGAGGGGACCACAGATACGCAGTATTTT. Its translation: CASSVEGTTDTQYF.

The chain links TRBV11-2 to TRBJ2-5; D ambiguous. This CDR3 region has 14 residues. V was shortened by 5 bases and J by 0 bases, with 10 bases between the two germline ends. Germline V gene sequence: CDR1 SGHAT, CDR2 FQNNGV. CDR3 nucleotides: TGTGCCAGCAGCCTCCAAGCGCACCAAGAGACCCAGTACTTC. As protein: CASSLQAHQETQYF.

The J gene is TRBJ2-1, the V gene TRBV19, with D maybe TRBD1 (6 bases). With 1 base removed from V and 5 bases from J, the gap between germline ends came to 12 bases. The CDR3 loop spans 15 amino acids. The germline V gene encodes CDR1 LNHDA and CDR2 SQIVND (reference sequence). CDR3 amino acids: CASSIGGPYNNEQFF. CDR3 bases: TGTGCCAGTAGTATAGGGGGGCCTTACAACAATGAGCAGTTCTTC.

The V call is TRBV28, the J call TRBJ2-2; D not resolved. The ends were cut back, 3 bases at V and 0 bases at J, with 8 bases in the middle. The CDR3 loop spans 15 amino acids. Germline V CDR1 and CDR2: MDHEN, SYDVKM. CDR3 nucleotide sequence: TGTGCCAGCAGTTTGTCAGTAACGAACACCGGGGAGCTGTTTTTT. Its translation is CASSLSVTNTGELFF.

This clone was detected a few times. This chain connects TRBV28 to TRBJ1-2; D ambiguous. V lost 8 bases and J 0 bases, leaving 4 bases between the germline ends. The CDR3 has 11 residues. Looked up from germline, CDR1 is MDHEN and CDR2 is SYDVKM. In nucleotides, the CDR3 is TGTGCCAGCGGAACTAACTATGGCTACACCTTC. Translating gives CASGTNYGYTF.

This rearrangement joins TRBV7-9 to TRBJ2-1; 11 bases fit TRBD2. The germline gives CDR1 SEHNR, CDR2 FQNEAQ (reference sequence). The CDR3 totals 17 residues. Germline trimming cut 5 bases from V and 4 bases from J; bases unmatched to any gene: 10. The CDR3 sequence is CASSPMGASGRYNEQFF. The CDR3 DNA reads TGTGCCAGCAGCCCAATGGGGGCTAGCGGGAGGTACAATGAGCAGTTCTTC.

This clone was seen once. The CDR3 bases are TGCGCCAGCAGTGAGCGGGACAGCTCCTACAATGAGCAGTTCTTC. It yields the protein CASSERDSSYNEQFF. J is TRBJ2-1 and V is TRBV10-1; 7 positions match TRBD1. Losses at the gene ends were 2 bases for V and 0 bases for J; bases not matched to a gene: 1. Per germline, CDR1 WNHNN and CDR2 SYGVQD (reference sequence). This CDR3 has 15 amino acids.

The rearrangement links TRBV4-1 to TRBJ2-1; no reliable D call. V gave up 1 base and J gave up 10 bases, with 14 bases separating them. From germline, CDR1 is MGHRA and CDR2 YSYEKL. CDR3 size: 14 residues. CDR3: CASSQVIYGAEQFF. In DNA, the CDR3 is TGCGCCAGCAGCCAAGTAATCTACGGAGCGGAGCAGTTCTTC.

Here the CDR3 DNA reads TGTGCCAGCACCGCCGACAGACCCTATGGCTACACCTTC. The encoded protein is CASTADRPYGYTF. The chain employs TRBV7-9 and TRBJ1-2; D might be TRBD1 (5 bases). The germline V gene encodes CDR1 SEHNR and CDR2 FQNEAQ (reference sequence). The V gene lost 7 bases and the J gene lost 4 bases, with 13 bases spanning the gap. The CDR3 runs 13 residues.

The genes are TRBV28 and TRBJ2-2; D is uncertain. V shed 3 bases and J shed 0 bases, with 8 bases lying between them. CDR3 length: 15 residues. The germline CDR1 and CDR2 sequences are MDHEN and SYDVKM. The CDR3 reads CASSLQNTNTGELFF. CDR3 bases: TGTGCCAGCAGTTTGCAAAATACGAACACCGGGGAGCTGTTTTTT.

V is TRBV11-2 and J is TRBJ1-2; 7 bases map to TRBD1. Germline lookup yields CDR1 SGHAT and CDR2 FQNNGV. V shed 3 bases, J shed 8 bases, and the junction held 6 bases outside the gene matches. The CDR3 is 13 residues long. The CDR3 sequence: CASSFSGGRGYTF. CDR3 nucleotides: TGTGCCAGCAGCTTTTCAGGGGGGAGAGGCTACACCTTC.

The chain employs TRBV27 and TRBJ2-3; 9 nucleotides align to TRBD2. Germline CDR1 and CDR2: MNHEY and SMNVEV (reference sequence). The V gene end was trimmed by 3 bases and the J gene end by 4 bases; junction bases not matched to a gene: 11. There are 17 residues in the CDR3. CDR3 residues: CASSFLGLAGESDTQYF. The CDR3 DNA reads as TGTGCCAGCAGTTTTCTCGGATTAGCGGGAGAATCAGATACGCAGTATTTT.

The chain uses TRBV6-5 and TRBJ2-7; the D gene is possibly TRBD1 (6 bases). Trimming shortened V by 5 bases and J by 2 bases, and 10 bases separated the two germline ends. CDR1 is MNHEY, CDR2 SVGAGI, per germline. This CDR3 comprises 13 residues. The chain's CDR3 is CASSEQGPYEQYF. The CDR3 nucleotides read TGTGCCAGCAGTGAACAGGGTCCCTACGAGCAGTACTTC.

The DNA of the CDR3 is TGCAGCGTTGTGTACTCATTTTCCTACGAGCAGTACTTC. Its protein product is CSVVYSFSYEQYF. This chain joins TRBV29-1 and TRBJ2-7; D is uncertain. CDR3 size: 13 residues. The germline gives CDR1 SQVTM, CDR2 ANQGSEA. V was trimmed by 4 bases and J by 1 base, leaving 11 bases between them.

The V gene is TRBV27, the J gene TRBJ2-7, with D perhaps TRBD1 or TRBD2 (5 bases each). This CDR3 is 14 amino acids long. V was pared by 6 bases and J by 5 bases, with 17 bases between. Germline V gives CDR1 MNHEY, CDR2 SMNVEV (reference sequence). The CDR3 DNA sequence: TGTGCCAGCAGCCTACTAGGGGATGTAGACGAGCAGTACTTC. Residues: CASSLLGDVDEQYF.

V is TRBV4-2 and J is TRBJ1-5; D gene unclear. The CDR3 loop spans 14 amino acids. Per germline, CDR1 LGHNA and CDR2 YNFKEQ. The V end lost 0 bases, the J end lost 6 bases, and 9 bases lay between the germline ends. The CDR3 nucleotides are TGTGCCAGCAGCCAAGATTTGGCTGGTCAGCCCCAGCATTTT. Residues: CASSQDLAGQPQHF.